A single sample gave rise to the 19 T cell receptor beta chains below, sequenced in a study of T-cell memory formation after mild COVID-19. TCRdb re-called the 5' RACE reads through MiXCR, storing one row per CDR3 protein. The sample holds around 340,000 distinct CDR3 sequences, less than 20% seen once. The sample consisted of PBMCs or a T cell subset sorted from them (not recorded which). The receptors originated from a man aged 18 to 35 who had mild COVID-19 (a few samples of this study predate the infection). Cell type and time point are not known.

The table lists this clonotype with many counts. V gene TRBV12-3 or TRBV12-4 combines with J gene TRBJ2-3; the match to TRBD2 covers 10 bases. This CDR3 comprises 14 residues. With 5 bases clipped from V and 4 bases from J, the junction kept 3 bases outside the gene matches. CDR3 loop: CASSPLAGADTQYF. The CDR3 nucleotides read TGTGCCAGCAGTCCGCTAGCGGGGGCAGATACGCAGTATTTT.

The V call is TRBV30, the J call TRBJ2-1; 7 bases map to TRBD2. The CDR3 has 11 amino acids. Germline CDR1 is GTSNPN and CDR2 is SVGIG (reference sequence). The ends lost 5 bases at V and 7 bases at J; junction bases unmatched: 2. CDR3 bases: TGTGCCTGGTGGGGGGGGAATGAGCAGTTCTTC. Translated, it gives CAWWGGNEQFF.

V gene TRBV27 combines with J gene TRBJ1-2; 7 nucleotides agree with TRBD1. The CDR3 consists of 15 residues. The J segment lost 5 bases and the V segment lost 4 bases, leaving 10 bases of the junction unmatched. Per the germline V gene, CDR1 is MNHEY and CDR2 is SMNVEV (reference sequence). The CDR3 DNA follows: TGTGCCAGCAGTTCCCGTCTAAGACAGGGTTATGGCTACACCTTC. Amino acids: CASSSRLRQGYGYTF.

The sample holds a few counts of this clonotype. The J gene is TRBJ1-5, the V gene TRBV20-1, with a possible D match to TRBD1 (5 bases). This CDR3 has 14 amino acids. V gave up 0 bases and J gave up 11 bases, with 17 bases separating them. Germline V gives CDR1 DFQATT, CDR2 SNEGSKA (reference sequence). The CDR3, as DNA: TGCAGTGCTAGAGATCGGCAGGGCTATGAGGCCCAGCATTTT. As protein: CSARDRQGYEAQHF.

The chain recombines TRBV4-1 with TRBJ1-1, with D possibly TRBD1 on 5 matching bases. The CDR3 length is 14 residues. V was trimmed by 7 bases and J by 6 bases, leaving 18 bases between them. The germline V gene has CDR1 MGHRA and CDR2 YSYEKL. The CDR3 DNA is TGCGCCAGCACCCTTTCCGAAGGGGTTTCTGAAGCTTTCTTT. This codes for CASTLSEGVSEAFF.

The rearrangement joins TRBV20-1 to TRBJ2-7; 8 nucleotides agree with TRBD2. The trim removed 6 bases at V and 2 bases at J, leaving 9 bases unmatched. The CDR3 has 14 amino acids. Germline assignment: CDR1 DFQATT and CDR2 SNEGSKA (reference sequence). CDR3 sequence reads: CSAQTSGTPYEQYF. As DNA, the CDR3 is TGCAGTGCCCAAACTAGCGGCACTCCCTACGAGCAGTACTTC.

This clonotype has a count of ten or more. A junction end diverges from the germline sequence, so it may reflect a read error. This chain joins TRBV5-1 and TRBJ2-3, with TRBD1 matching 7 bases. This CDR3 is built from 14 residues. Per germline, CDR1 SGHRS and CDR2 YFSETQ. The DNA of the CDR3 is TGTGCCAGCAGCTTCGGACAGGGCACAGATACGCAGTATTTT. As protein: CASSFGQGTDTQYF.

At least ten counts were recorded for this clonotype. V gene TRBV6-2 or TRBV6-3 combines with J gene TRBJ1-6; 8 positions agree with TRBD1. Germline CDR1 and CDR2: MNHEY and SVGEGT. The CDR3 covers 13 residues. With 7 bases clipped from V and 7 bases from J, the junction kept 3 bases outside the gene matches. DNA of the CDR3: TGTGCCAGCACCCGACAGGGGAATTCACCCCTCCACTTT. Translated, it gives CASTRQGNSPLHF.

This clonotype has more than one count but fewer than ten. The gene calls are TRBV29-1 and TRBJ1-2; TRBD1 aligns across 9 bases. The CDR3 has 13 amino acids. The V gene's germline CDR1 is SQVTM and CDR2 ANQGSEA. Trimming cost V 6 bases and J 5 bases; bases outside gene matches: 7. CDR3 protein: CSVTTGGVYGYTF. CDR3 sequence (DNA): TGCAGCGTGACGACAGGGGGGGTTTATGGCTACACCTTC.

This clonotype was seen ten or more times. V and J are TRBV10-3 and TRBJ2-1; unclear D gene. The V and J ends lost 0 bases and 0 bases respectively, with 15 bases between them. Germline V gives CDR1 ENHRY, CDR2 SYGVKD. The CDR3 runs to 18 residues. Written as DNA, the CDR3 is TGTGCCATCAGTGAGTCGAGAGGTGGGTTAAGCTCCTACAATGAGCAGTTCTTC. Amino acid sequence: CAISESRGGLSSYNEQFF.

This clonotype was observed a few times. CDR3 region: CASSLDWSGGYTF. The CDR3 DNA is TGTGCCAGCAGCTTAGACTGGAGTGGTGGCTACACCTTC. This chain connects TRBV7-2 to TRBJ1-2, with D hard to call. Germline V gene lookup returns CDR1 SGHTA and CDR2 FQGNSA. The CDR3 has 13 amino acids. With 1 base removed from V and 7 bases from J, the gap between germline ends came to 10 bases.

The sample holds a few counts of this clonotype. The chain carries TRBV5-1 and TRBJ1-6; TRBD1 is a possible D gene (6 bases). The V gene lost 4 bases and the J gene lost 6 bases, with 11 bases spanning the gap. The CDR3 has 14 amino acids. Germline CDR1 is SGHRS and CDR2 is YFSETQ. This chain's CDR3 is CASSPQGGNSPLHF. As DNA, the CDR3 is TGCGCCAGCAGCCCACAGGGTGGTAATTCACCCCTCCACTTT.

The CDR3 nucleotides are TGCAGTGTTCGACCCGGGACCTCGAGTACAGATACGCAGTATTTT. The encoded protein is CSVRPGTSSTDTQYF. The rearrangement joins TRBV20-1 to TRBJ2-3; TRBD1 or TRBD2 may be the D gene (5 bases each). V was trimmed by 7 bases and J by 3 bases, leaving 20 bases between them. The V gene's germline CDR1 is DFQATT and CDR2 SNEGSKA (reference sequence). The CDR3 is 15 residues long.

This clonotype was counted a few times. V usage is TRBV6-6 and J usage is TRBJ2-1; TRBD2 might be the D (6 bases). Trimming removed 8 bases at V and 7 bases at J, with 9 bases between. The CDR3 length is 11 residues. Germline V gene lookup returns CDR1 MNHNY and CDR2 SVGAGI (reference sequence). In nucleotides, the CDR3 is TGTGCCAGCGCGGAGGGTAATGAGCAGTTCTTC. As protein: CASAEGNEQFF.

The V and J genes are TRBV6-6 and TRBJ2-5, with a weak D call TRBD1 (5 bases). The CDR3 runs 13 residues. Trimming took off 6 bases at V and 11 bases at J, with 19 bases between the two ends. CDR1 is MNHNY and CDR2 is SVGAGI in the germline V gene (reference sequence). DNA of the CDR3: TGTGCCAGCAGGATGGACCGACAGCGTCAGCAGTACTTC. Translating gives CASRMDRQRQQYF.

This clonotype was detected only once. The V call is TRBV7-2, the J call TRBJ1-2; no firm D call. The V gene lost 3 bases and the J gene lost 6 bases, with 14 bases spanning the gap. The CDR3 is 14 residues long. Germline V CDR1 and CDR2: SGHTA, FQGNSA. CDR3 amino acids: CASSLFMGMDGYTF. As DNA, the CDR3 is TGTGCCAGCAGCTTGTTCATGGGGATGGATGGCTACACCTTC.

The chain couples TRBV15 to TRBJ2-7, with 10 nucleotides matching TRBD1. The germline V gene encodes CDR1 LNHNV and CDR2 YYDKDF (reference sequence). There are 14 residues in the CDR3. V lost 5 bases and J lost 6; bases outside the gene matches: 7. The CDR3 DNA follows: TGTGCCACCAGCGAGGGGACAGGGGACGGCGAGCAGTACTTC. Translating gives CATSEGTGDGEQYF.

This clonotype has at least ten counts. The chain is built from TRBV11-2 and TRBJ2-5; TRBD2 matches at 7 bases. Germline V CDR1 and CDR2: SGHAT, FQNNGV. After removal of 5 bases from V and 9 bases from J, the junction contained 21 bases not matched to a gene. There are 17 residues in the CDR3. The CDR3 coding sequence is TGTGCCAGCAGCCAAGCTCCGATCGGGACTATCGGGGCGGCCCAGTACTTC. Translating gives CASSQAPIGTIGAAQYF. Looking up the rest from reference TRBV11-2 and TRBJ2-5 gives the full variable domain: EAGVAQSPRYKIIEKRQSVAFWCNPISGHATLYWYQQILGQGPKLLIQFQNNGVVDDSQLPKDRFSAERLKGVDSTLKIQPAKLEDSAVYLCASSQAPIGTIGAAQYFGPGTRLLVL.

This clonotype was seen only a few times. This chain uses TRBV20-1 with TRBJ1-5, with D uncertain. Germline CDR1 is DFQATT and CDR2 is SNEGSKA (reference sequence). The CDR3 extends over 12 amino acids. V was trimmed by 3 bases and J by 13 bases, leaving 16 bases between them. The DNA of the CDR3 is TGCAGTGCTAGCGTACTCGGGGAAAATCAGCATTTT. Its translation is CSASVLGENQHF.